This T cell receptor (beta chain) was identified in a study of blood T cell repertoires in COVID-19 (dated by TCRdb to between 2020 and 2021). General notes on the study: Samples from collaborators originated in the United States, Italy and Spain and spanned both the acute and convalescent phases of COVID-19. The prospective study material was composed of cDNA or gDNA derived from T cells, B-cell-depleted T cells, or PBMCs. Subjects who had been exposed to COVID-19, were actively infected with it, or had recovered from it provided the deeply sampled blood TCRbeta repertoires that made up the dataset. A freely available public database, intended as a resource for researchers studying the immune response to SARS-CoV-2, is where the repertoires were released. The samples were drawn from the first 160 participants of the ongoing ImmuneRACE study and from 950 to 1,500 subjects provided by 6 global collaborators. The sample metadata nearly always contained a de-identified subject ID, COVID-19 status, age in years and sex. Where available, HLA class I and class II types were obtained from metadata supplied by the sample provider rather than from assay-based typing. Overall results and qualifications from the work: The amount of clinical and demographic metadata varied by source and participant and was provided uncurated.

TCRbeta CDR3 regions were amplified from genomic DNA by means of the immunoSEQ Assay, a bias-controlled multiplex PCR. Concerning the study's data processing: Within the assay, amplification of reference gene primers was used to estimate how many nucleated cells each sample contained. Sequence reads were collapsed and filtered to measure the absolute abundance of every unique TCRbeta CDR3 rearrangement. Productive Simpson clonality was computed per sample as the square root of Simpson's diversity index over productive rearrangements. TCRdb retrieved this table from immuneACCESS and kept in-frame rearrangements only. Not all clones are present; in checked studies, unresolved V genes account for under half, and no reason is known for the remainder. Clonal size and the V and J genes are those of that table, whereas D and trimming came from the DNA. Present in this sample are approximately 110,000 clones, around 81% of which were seen just once. Of the sample, 30% to 45% falls within the top ten clones.

In regard to this clone: Its antigen is not yet known. There are no base qualities to consult, and no much larger clone falls within one base.

Each collaborating institution followed its own protocols to collect whole blood in K2EDTA tubes. For TCRbeta analysis, collaborators shipped samples in one of three forms: frozen whole blood, isolated PBMCs, or DNA extracted from either of those sample types. The CDR3 numbers 17 residues from cysteine through phenylalanine. Of all the DNA, just the CDR3 is kept, 51 bases in frame from base 1. At the junction V is shortened by 0 bases and J by 5 bases; bases outside the gene matches: 5. The germline V gene (reference sequence) gives CDR1 as LNHNV and CDR2 as YYDKDF. Material: peripheral blood. The chain is made from TRBV15 and TRBJ2-1, with TRBD2 identical over 12 junction bases. The receptor was isolated from an elderly man with acute or convalescent COVID-19. The CDR3 is CATSRDPRTSGNNEQFF. The nucleotides read TGTGCCACCAGCAGAGATCCCCGGACTAGCGGGAACAATGAGCAGTTCTTC. Joined to the reference TRBV15 and TRBJ2-1 proteins, this CDR3 gives the full variable domain: DAMVIQNPRYQVTQFGKPVTLSCSQTLNHNVMYWYQQKSSQAPKLLFHYYDKDFNNEADTPDNFQSRRPNTSFCFLDIRSPGLGDTAMYLCATSRDPRTSGNNEQFFGPGTRLTVL.